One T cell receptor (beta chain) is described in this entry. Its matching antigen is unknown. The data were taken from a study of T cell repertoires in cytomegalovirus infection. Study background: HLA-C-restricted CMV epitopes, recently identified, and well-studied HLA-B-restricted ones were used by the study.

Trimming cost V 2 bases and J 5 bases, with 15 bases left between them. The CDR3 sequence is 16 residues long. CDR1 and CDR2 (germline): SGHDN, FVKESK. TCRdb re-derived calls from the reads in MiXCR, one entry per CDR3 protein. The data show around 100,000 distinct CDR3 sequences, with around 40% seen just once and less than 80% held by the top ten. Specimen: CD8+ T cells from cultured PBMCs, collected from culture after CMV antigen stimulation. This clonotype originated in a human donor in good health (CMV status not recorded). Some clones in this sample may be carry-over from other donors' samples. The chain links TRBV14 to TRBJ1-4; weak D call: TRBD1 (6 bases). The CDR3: CASSQLPGQENEKLFF. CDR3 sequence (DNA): TGTGCCAGCAGCCAATTACCGGGACAAGAAAATGAAAAACTGTTTTTT. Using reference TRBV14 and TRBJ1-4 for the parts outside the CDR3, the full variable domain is EAGVTQFPSHSVIEKGQTVTLRCDPISGHDNLYWYRRVMGKEIKFLLHFVKESKQDESGMPNNRFLAERTGGTYSTLKVQPAELEDSGVYFCASSQLPGQENEKLFFGSGTQLSVL.